A few counts support the clone carrying this T cell receptor beta chain. Unique molecular identifiers tagged the TCRbeta library. Via MiXCR, TCRdb re-called the PCR reads, giving one row per CDR3 protein. Of about 540,000 distinct CDR3 sequences in the sample, about 18% were seen once. This sample is drawn from a study of T-cell reconstitution after alpha-beta-depleted transplantation in children. The CDR3 covers 14 residues. V was pared by 7 bases and J by 5 bases, with 18 bases between. The germline gives CDR1 LNHDA, CDR2 SQIVND (reference sequence). The chain is built from TRBV19 and TRBJ2-7, with TRBD1 as a possible D gene (6 bases). The material sequenced was PBMCs from the stem cell graft donor, taken from the stem cell graft. This receptor was obtained from a human donor who donated a stem cell graft to a child with acute lymphoblastic leukemia. CDR3 protein: CASTADSRINEQYF. The DNA for the CDR3 is TGTGCCAGTACCGCGGACAGTCGTATTAACGAGCAGTACTTC. The entire variable domain, with the rest obtained from reference TRBV19 and TRBJ2-7, is as follows: DGGITQSPKYLFRKEGQNVTLSCEQNLNHDAMYWYRQDPGQGLRLIYYSQIVNDFQKGDIAEGYSVSREKKESFPLTVTSAQKNPTAFYLCASTADSRINEQYFGPGTRLTVT.